The next 9 T cell receptor beta chains were all read from a single sample in a study of metastatic and nonmetastatic thyroid tumors. Ahead of thyroid surgery, no patient had received treatment of any kind. TCRdb re-clonotyped the PCR reads through MiXCR. The sample carries 30,000 to 35,000 clones, 25% to 35% recorded once. The sample was blood. All receptors come from a female donor with papillary thyroid cancer or a benign thyroid nodule (not recorded which). Some clones in this sample may be carry-over from other donors' samples.

This clone is termed medium-sized. The CDR3 spells CASSVAGSSYNEQFF. The CDR3 DNA sequence: TGTGCCAGCAGCGTGGCGGGGAGCTCCTACAATGAGCAGTTCTTC. The gene calls are TRBV12-3 or TRBV12-4 and TRBJ2-1, with a possible D match to TRBD2 (6 bases). The germline V and J ends were trimmed by 6 bases and 0 bases, with 12 bases remaining between them. The CDR3 covers 15 residues.

The chain combines TRBV20-1 with TRBJ2-3, with 12 bases lining up with TRBD2. This CDR3 spans 16 amino acids. The germline CDR1 and CDR2 sequences are DFQATT and SNEGSKA (reference sequence). J lost 3 bases, V lost 5 bases, and 9 bases had no gene match. For the CDR3, the DNA is TGCAGTGCTTCGCACACCGGGACTAGCGGGACAGATACGCAGTATTTT. As protein: CSASHTGTSGTDTQYF.

This clone was detected only a few times. The CDR3 DNA sequence: TGTGCCATTACACCACTAGCGGCTACCGGGGAGCTGTTTTTT. Translating it yields CAITPLAATGELFF. The J gene is TRBJ2-2, the V gene TRBV27; 8 positions match TRBD2. The germline CDR1 and CDR2 sequences are MNHEY and SMNVEV (reference sequence). This CDR3 comprises 14 residues. Trimming removed 10 bases from V and 5 bases from J; junction bases left unmatched: 9.

On this clone itself: Since a much larger clone is just one base distant, this may be a read error. This chain joins TRBV6-1 and TRBJ2-7; 8 bases are shared with TRBD1. V gave up 7 bases and J gave up 2 bases; unmatched junction bases: 10. The CDR3 loop spans 15 amino acids. Germline V CDR1 and CDR2: MNHNS, SASEGT. CDR3 in amino acids: CASIDRGFTTYEQYF. In nucleotides, the CDR3 is TGTGCCAGCATCGACAGGGGCTTTACTACCTACGAGCAGTACTTC.

The rearrangement joins TRBV7-8 to TRBJ2-3, with D uncertain. The germline V and J ends were trimmed by 7 bases and 2 bases, with 10 bases remaining between them. This CDR3 spans 13 amino acids. Germline V lookup: CDR1 SGHVS, CDR2 FQNEAQ. The CDR3 here is CASNSAFTDTQYF. DNA of the CDR3: TGTGCCAGCAACTCGGCATTCACAGATACGCAGTATTTT.

This clone was seen ten or more times. V is TRBV4-2 and J is TRBJ1-6, with a tentative D call TRBD1 (5 bases). Germline-derived CDR1 and CDR2 are LGHNA and YNFKEQ. The CDR3 length is 15 residues. Trimming left V 0 bases short and J 5 bases short, with 8 bases between. In nucleotides, the CDR3 is TGTGCCAGCAGCCAAGATAGACAGCATAATTCACCCCTCCACTTT. This translates into CASSQDRQHNSPLHF.

This clone was observed a few times. The rearrangement joins TRBV12-3 or TRBV12-4 to TRBJ2-3; 10 bases align to TRBD2. The CDR3 is 15 amino acids. The J segment lost 7 bases and the V segment lost 0 bases, leaving 4 bases of the junction unmatched. The CDR3 region has the DNA TGTGCCAGCAGTTTAGCGCAGCGGGAGGGCAATACGCAGTATTTT. Translating gives CASSLAQREGNTQYF.

At least ten counts were recorded for this clone. One junction end does not reproduce the germline sequence, and a read error may be involved. The rearrangement links TRBV12-3 or TRBV12-4 to TRBJ1-2, with D possibly TRBD1 on 6 matching bases. CDR3 length: 14 amino acids. CDR3 protein: CASRVQGGFYGYAF. The CDR3, as DNA: TGTGCCAGCAGGGTACAGGGTGGGTTTTATGGCTACGCCTTC.

This clone was counted ten times or more. This chain links TRBV20-1 with TRBJ2-5; 9 nucleotides align to TRBD2. The germline V gene has CDR1 DFQATT and CDR2 SNEGSKA (reference sequence). With 3 bases clipped from V and 4 bases from J, the junction kept 9 bases outside the gene matches. This CDR3 is 15 amino acids long. CDR3 amino acids: CSARATGTSRETQYF. In DNA form, the CDR3 reads TGCAGTGCTAGGGCTACCGGGACTAGCAGAGAGACCCAGTACTTC.